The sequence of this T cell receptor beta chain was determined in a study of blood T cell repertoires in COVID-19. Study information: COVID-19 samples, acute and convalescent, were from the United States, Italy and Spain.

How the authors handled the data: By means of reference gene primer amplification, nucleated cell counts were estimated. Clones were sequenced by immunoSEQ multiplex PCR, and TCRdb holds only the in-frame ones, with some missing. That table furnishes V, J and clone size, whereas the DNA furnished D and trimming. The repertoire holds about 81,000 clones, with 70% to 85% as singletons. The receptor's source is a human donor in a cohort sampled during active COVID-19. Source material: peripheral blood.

CDR3 sequence reads: CASNKIGGASGELFF. As DNA, the CDR3 is TGTGCCAGCAATAAAATAGGGGGCGCATCCGGGGAGCTGTTTTTT. The chain recombines TRBV27 with TRBJ2-2; 7 bases agree with TRBD1. The junction had 11 bases not matched to a gene; V was cut back by 7 bases and J by 6 bases. The CDR3 totals 15 residues. Germline V gives CDR1 MNHEY, CDR2 SMNVEV (reference sequence).